This paragraph reports one T cell receptor beta chain. The CDR3 length is 15 residues. CDR1 and CDR2 (germline): SGHVS, FNYEAQ. With 0 bases removed from V and 1 base from J, the gap between germline ends came to 6 bases. This entry comes from a study of blood T cell repertoires in COVID-19. Study details: Sites across the United States, Italy and Spain contributed samples from acute and convalescent COVID-19.

Produced via immunoSEQ multiplex PCR; TCRdb's table is partial and in-frame only. The table has roughly 330,000 clones, 85% to 90% seen once. The clonotype was recovered from a woman under 30 who had recovered from COVID-19. What was sequenced was PBMCs or T cells enriched from blood (not recorded which). The chain combines TRBV7-6 with TRBJ2-2; maybe TRBD2 (6 bases). CDR3 residues: CASSLAGGNTGELFF. CDR3 nucleotide sequence: TGTGCCAGCAGCTTAGCGGGGGGGAACACCGGGGAGCTGTTTTTT.